The 29 T cell receptor beta chains reported below all come from one sample, sequenced in a study of response to subunit inactivated influenza vaccine. From the RT-PCR reads, TCRdb called clonotypes with MiXCR, one entry per CDR3 protein. The sample lists roughly 520,000 distinct CDR3 sequences; 25% were seen once. The sequenced sample was CD4+ T cells sorted from PBMCs, obtained roughly 5 days after vaccination. The receptors here all came from a man in his fifties who received an inactivated influenza vaccine.

The V and J genes are TRBV2 and TRBJ2-6, with 8 bases lining up with TRBD1. This CDR3 is 19 amino acids long. Unmatched junction bases numbered 11, after V lost 4 bases and J lost 0 bases. Germline CDR1 reads SNHLY; CDR2 reads FYNNEI. CDR3 residues: CASSAQGEGLSSGANVLTF. The CDR3 DNA reads TGTGCCAGCAGTGCACAGGGGGAAGGTCTTAGCTCTGGGGCCAACGTCCTGACTTTC.

The table lists this clonotype with a few counts. The chain recombines TRBV6-5 with TRBJ2-1; the match to TRBD2 covers 7 bases. J gave up 9 bases and V 2 bases, and 4 bases lay outside the gene matches. The CDR3 is 13 residues long. Germline CDR1 and CDR2: MNHEY and SVGAGI. This chain's CDR3 is CASSYPRGSEQFF. In DNA form, the CDR3 reads TGTGCCAGCAGTTACCCACGCGGGAGTGAGCAGTTCTTC.

The rearrangement uses TRBV6-1 and TRBJ2-2; D uncertain. V gave up 6 bases and J gave up 4 bases, with 6 bases separating them. CDR1 and CDR2 from the germline V gene are MNHNS and SASEGT. The CDR3 loop spans 12 amino acids. In nucleotides, the CDR3 is TGTGCCAGCAGCCGGATCACCGGGGAGCTGTTTTTT. Its translation: CASSRITGELFF.

This clonotype has only a few counts. As DNA, the CDR3 is TGCAGTGCTAGAGATCTACGGAGCGGGGGGACCTCCTACAATGAGCAGTTCTTC. It is translated as CSARDLRSGGTSYNEQFF. The rearrangement uses TRBV20-1 and TRBJ2-1, with TRBD2 matching over 9 bases. The germline V gene encodes CDR1 DFQATT and CDR2 SNEGSKA (reference sequence). The V segment lost 0 bases and the J segment 0 bases; nucleotides outside the gene matches: 9. CDR3 length equals 18 residues.

This clonotype has at least ten counts. The chain employs TRBV7-9 and TRBJ2-1; 10 bases are shared with TRBD2. The CDR3 totals 14 residues. Germline CDR1 SEHNR, CDR2 FQNEAQ (reference sequence). V shed 5 bases and J 6 bases; nucleotides not matched to a gene: 4. In DNA form, the CDR3 reads TGTGCCAGCAGCCTAGGACTAGCGGCCAATGAGCAGTTCTTC. Translated: CASSLGLAANEQFF.

This clonotype was seen ten or more times. A read error is possible here, since a much larger clone lies one base away. V and J are TRBV18 and TRBJ2-7; 7 bases line up with TRBD1. Trimming at V came to 3 bases and at J to 3 bases, leaving 2 bases not matched to a gene. The CDR3 sequence is 13 residues long. Germline V CDR1 and CDR2: KGHSH, LQKENI. CDR3 residues: CASSPGTDYEQYF. The CDR3, as DNA: TGTGCCAGCTCACCCGGGACAGACTACGAGCAGTACTTC.

This clonotype appeared a few times. V gene TRBV5-6 combines with J gene TRBJ2-1; no clear D gene. The V and J ends lost 4 bases and 3 bases respectively, with 14 bases between them. The CDR3 is 15 amino acids. Germline CDR1 is SGHDT and CDR2 is YYEEEE. CDR3 loop: CASSTSPTHYNEQFF. CDR3 DNA sequence: TGTGCCAGCAGCACGAGCCCGACACACTACAATGAGCAGTTCTTC.

This clonotype has only a few counts. The chain combines TRBV25-1 with TRBJ1-1; 9 positions match TRBD1. Germline V gives CDR1 MGHDK, CDR2 SYGVNS. The CDR3 extends over 17 amino acids. After removal of 3 bases from V and 5 bases from J, the junction contained 13 bases not matched to a gene. As DNA, the CDR3 is TGTGCCAGCAGTGAGATGGGACAGGGCCTACCACGAACTGAAGCTTTCTTT. It yields the protein CASSEMGQGLPRTEAFF. The full variable domain, its missing parts supplied by reference TRBV25-1 and TRBJ1-1, is EADIYQTPRYLVIGTGKKITLECSQTMGHDKMYWYQQDPGMELHLIHYSYGVNSTEKGDLSSESTVSRIRTEHFPLTLESARPSHTSQYLCASSEMGQGLPRTEAFFGQGTRLTVV.

This chain links TRBV5-1 with TRBJ2-7; 9 bases line up with TRBD2. The CDR3 runs 17 residues. Trimming took 3 bases from V and 5 from J; bases not matched to a gene: 15. CDR1 is SGHRS, CDR2 YFSETQ, per germline. CDR3 amino acids: CASSSPTGTSRGNEQYF. The CDR3, as DNA: TGCGCCAGCAGCTCGCCCACCGGGACTAGCCGGGGGAACGAGCAGTACTTC.

This clonotype was seen more than once but under ten times. DNA of the CDR3: TGTGCCAGCAGCCAAGTTCAAGCGGGGTACAATGAGCAGTTCTTC. Residues: CASSQVQAGYNEQFF. This chain connects TRBV3-1 to TRBJ2-1; 7 nucleotides align to TRBD2. This CDR3 comprises 15 residues. The junction had 4 bases not matched to a gene; V was cut back by 1 base and J by 4 bases. Germline CDR1 and CDR2: LGHDT and YNNKEL (reference sequence).

J is TRBJ2-5 and V is TRBV12-3 or TRBV12-4; D remains unclear. The CDR3 totals 15 residues. The V end lost 7 bases, the J end lost 4 bases, and 19 bases lay between the germline ends. Written as DNA, the CDR3 is TGTGCCAGCATTGGAGACCTGGTCCTCGGAGAGACCCAGTACTTC. This encodes CASIGDLVLGETQYF.

This clonotype was seen just once. The chain carries TRBV20-1 and TRBJ1-4, with D possibly TRBD1 on 6 matching bases. CDR1 is DFQATT and CDR2 is SNEGSKA in the germline V gene (reference sequence). CDR3 size: 13 residues. V was clipped by 6 bases and J by 4 bases, with 12 bases between them. In DNA, the CDR3 is TGCAGTGCGAGAAGACAGGTTAATGAAAAACTGTTTTTT. This sequence encodes CSARRQVNEKLFF.

This clonotype was counted a few times. The chain joins TRBV11-2 to TRBJ2-1; 8 bases are shared with TRBD2. Per germline, CDR1 SGHAT and CDR2 FQNNGV. Losses at the gene ends were 5 bases for V and 1 base for J; bases not matched to a gene: 4. CDR3 length: 15 residues. CDR3 bases: TGTGCCAGCAGCGCGGGGGGTGGTTCCTACAATGAGCAGTTCTTC. This sequence encodes CASSAGGGSYNEQFF.

The chain has TRBV10-3 and TRBJ2-7; D gene uncertain. Germline V gene lookup returns CDR1 ENHRY and CDR2 SYGVKD. With 7 bases removed from V and 0 bases from J, the gap between germline ends came to 10 bases. CDR3 size: 13 residues. The CDR3 loop reads CAINSDDSYEQYF. DNA for the CDR3: TGTGCCATCAATTCGGACGACTCCTACGAGCAGTACTTC.

This clonotype was detected a few times. CDR3 sequence: CASSGTENYGYTF. The CDR3 nucleotides read TGCGCCAGCAGCGGAACAGAGAACTATGGCTACACCTTC. The gene calls are TRBV5-1 and TRBJ1-2, with D hard to call. V was cut by 4 bases and J by 2 bases, with 9 bases left in between. Looked up from germline, CDR1 is SGHRS and CDR2 is YFSETQ. The length of the CDR3 is 13 residues.

The gene calls are TRBV7-3 and TRBJ2-3; 7 nucleotides line up with TRBD1. V gave up 5 bases and J gave up 2 bases; unmatched junction bases: 7. Germline values: CDR1 SGHTA, CDR2 FQGTGA. The CDR3 has 15 amino acids. CDR3 nucleotide sequence: TGTGCCAGCAGCGTCCGGGACAGAAACACAGATACGCAGTATTTT. Translated, it gives CASSVRDRNTDTQYF.

This clonotype was seen only a few times. This sequence joins TRBV20-1 and TRBJ2-5; weak D call: TRBD2 (6 bases). There are 13 residues in the CDR3. The germline V gene has CDR1 DFQATT and CDR2 SNEGSKA (reference sequence). V was pared by 6 bases and J by 4 bases, with 15 bases between. This chain's CDR3 is CSAGSGTRETQYF. The DNA for the CDR3 is TGCAGTGCAGGGTCCGGGACTCGAGAGACCCAGTACTTC.

V gene TRBV9 combines with J gene TRBJ2-5, with TRBD1 matching over 9 bases. The CDR3 is made up of 15 amino acids. Germline CDR1 is SGDLS and CDR2 is YYNGEE. Trimming at V came to 2 bases and at J to 9 bases, leaving 11 bases not matched to a gene. CDR3 amino acids: CASSVGTGINGAQYF. DNA for the CDR3: TGTGCCAGCAGCGTCGGGACAGGGATTAATGGGGCCCAGTACTTC.

This clonotype was found a few times. The chain combines TRBV28 with TRBJ2-3; D uncertain. The germline gives CDR1 MDHEN, CDR2 SYDVKM. Trimming shortened V by 10 bases and J by 4 bases, and 6 bases separated the two germline ends. CDR3 length: 10 amino acids. The CDR3 DNA follows: TGTGCCACGGACGCAGATACGCAGTATTTT. This translates into CATDADTQYF.

Only a few counts were recorded for this clonotype. This chain's CDR3 is CASSETAGGRGDTQYF. CDR3 coding DNA: TGTGCCAGCAGCGAAACGGCGGGGGGTCGGGGAGATACGCAGTATTTT. The rearrangement links TRBV9 to TRBJ2-3; TRBD2 aligns across 8 bases. Germline lookup yields CDR1 SGDLS and CDR2 YYNGEE. J gave up 5 bases and V 3 bases, and 11 bases lay outside the gene matches. The length of the CDR3 is 16 residues. Full variable domain (remainder filled in from reference TRBV9 and TRBJ2-3): DSGVTQTPKHLITATGQRVTLRCSPRSGDLSVYWYQQSLDQGLQFLIQYYNGEERAKGNILERFSAQQFPDLHSELNLSSLELGDSALYFCASSETAGGRGDTQYFGPGTRLTVL.

J is TRBJ2-7 and V is TRBV4-3, with 10 positions matching TRBD1. V gave up 1 base and J gave up 6 bases; unmatched junction bases: 6. The CDR3 consists of 15 residues. Germline CDR1 is LGHNA and CDR2 is YSLEER. The CDR3 DNA is TGCGCCAGCAGCCAAGGAACCGGGACAGGGGTCGAGCAGTACTTC. Translated: CASSQGTGTGVEQYF.

Here the CDR3 DNA reads TGTGCCAGCAGGCGTTTACAGGGGGCCACAGATACGCAGTATTTT. This codes for CASRRLQGATDTQYF. The chain uses TRBV2 and TRBJ2-3; 9 bases are shared with TRBD1. After removal of 6 bases from V and 2 bases from J, the junction contained 6 bases not matched to a gene. The CDR3 is made up of 15 amino acids. CDR1 SNHLY and CDR2 FYNNEI come from the germline V gene.

In its sample, this clonotype was seen many times. The chain combines TRBV20-1 with TRBJ2-7; TRBD1 matches 7 bases. After removal of 5 bases from V and 6 bases from J, the junction contained 16 bases not matched to a gene. This CDR3 is 15 amino acids long. Germline CDR1 reads DFQATT; CDR2 reads SNEGSKA (reference sequence). The CDR3 spells CSAVTGTANFREQYF. In nucleotides, the CDR3 is TGCAGTGCTGTTACCGGGACAGCTAATTTCCGCGAGCAGTACTTC.

CDR3 sequence: CASSPSTRLDEKLFF. The CDR3 nucleotides are TGTGCCAGCAGCCCCTCAACACGGTTGGATGAAAAACTGTTTTTT. The chain has TRBV28 and TRBJ1-4, with D unresolved. The V end lost 6 bases, the J end lost 6 bases, and 17 bases lay between the germline ends. The V gene's germline CDR1 is MDHEN and CDR2 SYDVKM. CDR3 length: 15 amino acids.

The chain is built from TRBV30 and TRBJ2-7; TRBD1 is a possible D gene (6 bases). The CDR3 covers 13 residues. From germline, CDR1 is GTSNPN and CDR2 SVGIG (reference sequence). V lost 3 bases, J lost 1 base, and 10 bases lay in between. The chain's CDR3 is CAWRRTVSYEQYF. In nucleotides, the CDR3 is TGTGCCTGGAGGAGGACAGTATCCTACGAGCAGTACTTC.

This clonotype was seen only a few times. The J gene is TRBJ2-7, the V gene TRBV5-1; tentative D call: TRBD2 (6 bases). CDR1 is SGHRS, CDR2 YFSETQ, per germline. This CDR3 has 14 residues. Trimming removed 2 bases at V and 2 bases at J, with 11 bases between. As DNA, the CDR3 is TGCGCCAGCAGCTTTGTCGGCGGGACCTACGAGCAGTACTTC. Protein product: CASSFVGGTYEQYF.

The chain has TRBV7-9 and TRBJ2-1; 7 bases line up with TRBD2. Germline V lookup: CDR1 SEHNR, CDR2 FQNEAQ (reference sequence). This CDR3 comprises 14 residues. With V trimmed by 5 bases and J by 5 bases, 6 bases remained unmatched. CDR3 DNA sequence: TGTGCCAGCAGCCAGTGGCGGGAGAACAATGAGCAGTTCTTC. Protein product: CASSQWRENNEQFF.

This clonotype was picked up a small number of times. V gene TRBV20-1 combines with J gene TRBJ2-1; TRBD2 matches 11 bases. The CDR3 totals 17 residues. CDR1 and CDR2 from the germline V gene are DFQATT and SNEGSKA (reference sequence). V lost 2 bases to trimming and J lost 0 bases; unmatched junction nucleotides: 6. CDR3 nucleotide sequence: TGCAGTGCTAGAAACCCTAGCGGGGGGAGCTCCTACAATGAGCAGTTCTTC. It translates to CSARNPSGGSSYNEQFF.

This chain uses TRBV19 with TRBJ2-1, with 10 bases aligning to TRBD2. The CDR3 has 15 residues. Looked up from germline, CDR1 is LNHDA and CDR2 is SQIVND (reference sequence). V gave up 7 bases and J gave up 1 base; unmatched junction bases: 4. This chain's CDR3 is CASIRAGGSYNEQFF. CDR3 coding DNA: TGTGCCAGTATAAGAGCGGGAGGGTCCTACAATGAGCAGTTCTTC.